These T cell receptor beta chains were read from a single sample in a study of radiation and T cells in renal cell carcinoma. Assay: immunoSEQ multiplex PCR; the TCRdb copy retains only in-frame clones and omits some. The sample lists roughly 82,000 clones, about nine tenths occurring once. Here the sequenced sample was blood, taken from a patient whose treatment included radiotherapy and nephrectomy. All receptors come from a woman aged 70-85 years with renal cell carcinoma. Each CDR3 is given with its conserved first and last residue. D genes are given only for firm matches. Not all rows give a size; the values are once, few, many and, for expanded clones, a class.

CDR3 protein	CDR3 DNA	clone size	V gene	J gene	D gene
CASSVGQGGWGYGYTF	TGTGCCAGCAGCGTAGGACAGGGGGGTTGGGGCTATGGCTACACCTTC	.	TRBV9	TRBJ1-2	TRBD1
CASSPRGQETQYF	TGTGCCAGCTCTCCAAGGGGCCAAGAGACCCAGTACTTC	.	TRBV18	TRBJ2-5	.
CASSLGTSNYGYTF	TGTGCCAGCAGCTTGGGGACATCTAACTATGGCTACACCTTC	.	TRBV5-6	TRBJ1-2	.
CASSPEGWGGGYTF	TGTGCCAGCAGCCCAGAGGGTTGGGGGGGAGGCTACACCTTC	.	TRBV7-2	TRBJ1-2	.
CASSLATDTQYF	TGTGCCAGCAGCTTAGCGACAGATACGCAGTATTTT	once	TRBV7-9	TRBJ2-3	.
CAWEVDRYNEQFF	TGTGCCTGGGAGGTGGACAGGTACAATGAGCAGTTCTTC	.	TRBV30	TRBJ2-1	TRBD1
CASSLARIAGGYNEQFF	TGTGCCAGCAGCTTAGCGCGGATAGCGGGAGGCTACAATGAGCAGTTCTTC	.	TRBV7-2	TRBJ2-1	TRBD2
CASSLRGARFNQPQHF	TGTGCCAGCAGCCTGCGGGGCGCTCGATTCAATCAGCCCCAGCATTTT	.	TRBV27	TRBJ1-5	.
CASSPRRAMNTEAFF	TGTGCCAGCAGCCCCCGACGAGCGATGAACACTGAAGCTTTCTTT	few	TRBV7-2	TRBJ1-1	.
CATSRGRTGASTDTQYF	TGTGCCACCAGCAGAGGAAGAACAGGAGCTAGCACAGATACGCAGTATTTT	.	TRBV15	TRBJ2-3	.
CASSQERKAGVDEAFF	TGCGCCAGCAGCCAAGAGCGGAAGGCAGGGGTAGATGAAGCTTTCTTT	few	TRBV4-1	TRBJ1-1	.
CASSAIGEQYF	TGTGCCAGCAGCGCAATTGGCGAGCAGTACTTC	.	TRBV13	TRBJ2-7	.
CASSSPSGGIDEQFF	TGTGCCAGCAGCTCTCCTAGCGGGGGGATTGATGAGCAGTTCTTC	.	TRBV7-9	TRBJ2-1	TRBD2
CSAGQGVYEQYF	TGCAGCGCCGGACAGGGGGTATACGAGCAGTACTTC	.	TRBV29-1	TRBJ2-7	TRBD1
CASSLKGLMNTEAFF	TGTGCCAGCAGCTTAAAAGGGCTGATGAACACTGAAGCTTTCTTT	once	TRBV7-2	TRBJ1-1	.
CASSFRQGSGNTIYF	TGTGCCAGCAGCTTCAGACAGGGGTCTGGAAACACCATATATTTT	.	TRBV4-2	TRBJ1-3	TRBD1
CASYDYSNQPQHF	TGTGCCAGCTATGACTATAGCAATCAGCCCCAGCATTTT	few	TRBV6-1	TRBJ1-5	.
CASSPSGGHEQYF	TGTGCCAGCAGCCCTTCAGGGGGCCACGAGCAGTACTTC	.	TRBV5-6	TRBJ2-7	TRBD1
CASSPGTVNTGELFF	TGTGCCAGCAGCCCCGGGACTGTGAACACCGGGGAGCTGTTTTTT	.	TRBV7-3	TRBJ2-2	.
CASSLLGGPTDTQYF	TGTGCCAGCAGCCTCCTGGGGGGCCCCACAGATACGCAGTATTTT	.	TRBV5-4	TRBJ2-3	.
CASSRSRSTDTQYF	TGTGCCAGTAGTAGGTCCAGAAGCACAGATACGCAGTATTTT	.	TRBV19	TRBJ2-3	.
CSVLDRANYGYTF	TGCAGCGTTTTGGACAGGGCGAACTATGGCTACACCTTC	.	TRBV29-1	TRBJ1-2	TRBD1
CASGVYEQYF	TGTGCCAGCGGAGTATACGAGCAGTACTTC	.	TRBV6-1	TRBJ2-7	.
CASSQGWGANTEAFF	TGCGCCAGCAGCCAAGGGTGGGGGGCGAACACTGAAGCTTTCTTT	.	TRBV4-3	TRBJ1-1	.
CASSHGQPGGSPLHF	TGTGCCAGCAGCCATGGACAGCCCGGGGGTTCACCCCTCCACTTT	.	TRBV6-6	TRBJ1-6	.
CASSLVDGGELFF	TGTGCCAGCAGCTTAGTGGACGGCGGGGAGCTGTTTTTT	once	TRBV7-2	TRBJ2-2	.
CATSMRGRQYF	TGTGCCACCAGCATGAGGGGGAGGCAGTACTTC	.	TRBV15	TRBJ2-7	.
CASSLVFSGGASEQYF	TGTGCCAGCAGCTTAGTTTTTAGCGGGGGGGCCAGTGAGCAGTACTTC	once	TRBV7-2	TRBJ2-7	TRBD2
CASGLGVRNSPLHF	TGTGCTAGTGGTTTGGGGGTCCGGAATTCACCCCTCCACTTT	.	TRBV12-5	TRBJ1-6	.
CASRPDRGYEQYF	TGTGCCAGCAGACCGGACAGGGGGTACGAGCAGTACTTC	once	TRBV6-6	TRBJ2-7	TRBD1
CASSLSGTVYNEQFF	TGTGCCAGCAGCTTATCCGGGACGGTCTACAATGAGCAGTTCTTC	once	TRBV9	TRBJ2-1	.
CASRSAKSGYMNTEAFF	TGTGCCAGCAGGTCCGCAAAAAGCGGCTACATGAACACTGAAGCTTTCTTT	.	TRBV5-4	TRBJ1-1	.
CASSVQGSGGYTF	TGTGCCAGCAGCGTACAGGGTTCGGGTGGCTACACCTTC	.	TRBV7-2	TRBJ1-2	.
CASSDYPGTFSPLHF	TGTGCCAGCAGTGATTACCCCGGGACTTTCTCACCCCTCCACTTT	.	TRBV25-1	TRBJ1-6	.
CASSLDGGSAGELFF	TGTGCCAGCAGCTTAGATGGGGGCTCGGCCGGGGAGCTGTTTTTT	.	TRBV7-9	TRBJ2-2	.
CASSQDALNNEQFF	TGTGCCAGCAGCCAAGATGCCCTGAACAATGAGCAGTTCTTC	.	TRBV4-2	TRBJ2-1	.
CASSLRPQDSYEQYF	TGTGCCAGCAGCTTAAGGCCCCAGGACTCCTACGAGCAGTACTTC	.	TRBV7-2	TRBJ2-7	.
CSVDGLLVGMMNTEAFF	TGCAGCGTTGATGGCTTACTTGTCGGCATGATGAACACTGAAGCTTTCTTT	.	TRBV29-1	TRBJ1-1	.
CASSEDYEQYF	TGTGCCAGCAGTGAAGACTACGAGCAGTACTTC	.	TRBV2	TRBJ2-7	.
CASSQKRGGQTDTQYF	TGTGCCAGCAGCCAAAAGCGGGGGGGCCAGACAGATACGCAGTATTTT	.	TRBV4-2	TRBJ2-3	TRBD2
CASSPTGGINEKLFF	TGTGCCAGCAGCCCCACGGGCGGGATTAATGAAAAACTGTTTTTT	.	TRBV7-2	TRBJ1-4	.
CASSTPGNEQFF	TGTGCCAGCAGTACCCCAGGGAATGAGCAGTTCTTC	few	TRBV6-5	TRBJ2-1	.
CASSVEAQGSKNIQYF	TGCGCCAGCAGCGTGGAAGCACAGGGGTCCAAAAACATTCAGTACTTC	.	TRBV5-1	TRBJ2-4	TRBD1
CASSSLGDTQYF	TGTGCCAGCAGCTCACTTGGAGATACGCAGTATTTT	.	TRBV7-6	TRBJ2-3	.
CASSLESQETQYF	TGTGCCAGCAGCTTGGAAAGCCAAGAGACCCAGTACTTC	.	TRBV5-4	TRBJ2-5	.
CASSLAQGNGYTF	TGCGCCAGCAGCTTGGCACAGGGGAATGGCTACACCTTC	once	TRBV5-1	TRBJ1-2	TRBD1
CASRKQGAAGYTF	TGTGCCAGCAGAAAACAGGGGGCGGCTGGCTACACCTTC	.	TRBV28	TRBJ1-2	TRBD1
CASSLGYGLKYF	TGTGCCAGCAGCTTGGGGTACGGCCTAAAGTACTTC	.	TRBV7-2	TRBJ2-4	.
CASSPYEQYF	TGTGCCAGCAGCCCCTACGAGCAGTACTTC	.	TRBV7-3	TRBJ2-7	.
CASSPGLDGAYNEQFF	TGTGCCAGCAGCCCGGGACTAGATGGGGCCTACAATGAGCAGTTCTTC	.	TRBV5-5	TRBJ2-1	TRBD2
CASSLAMITYNEQFF	TGTGCCAGCAGCCTAGCGATGATAACCTACAATGAGCAGTTCTTC	.	TRBV4-2	TRBJ2-1	.
CATSSDLNGPYTGELFF	TGTGCCACCAGCAGTGATTTGAACGGGCCCTACACCGGGGAGCTGTTTTTT	.	TRBV15	TRBJ2-2	.
CAWSPGQGLSSNQPQHF	TGTGCCTGGAGTCCGGGACAGGGGTTAAGTAGCAATCAGCCCCAGCATTTT	once	TRBV30	TRBJ1-5	TRBD1
CASSQEAFRETQYF	TGCGCCAGCAGCCAAGAGGCTTTCCGAGAGACCCAGTACTTC	.	TRBV4-3	TRBJ2-5	.
CASSPDSRADTQYF	TGTGCCAGCAGCCCAGACTCTAGGGCAGATACGCAGTATTTT	once	TRBV7-2	TRBJ2-3	.
CASTAYGTSGYTF	TGTGCCAGCACAGCTTATGGGACATCGGGCTACACCTTC	once	TRBV7-2	TRBJ1-2	.